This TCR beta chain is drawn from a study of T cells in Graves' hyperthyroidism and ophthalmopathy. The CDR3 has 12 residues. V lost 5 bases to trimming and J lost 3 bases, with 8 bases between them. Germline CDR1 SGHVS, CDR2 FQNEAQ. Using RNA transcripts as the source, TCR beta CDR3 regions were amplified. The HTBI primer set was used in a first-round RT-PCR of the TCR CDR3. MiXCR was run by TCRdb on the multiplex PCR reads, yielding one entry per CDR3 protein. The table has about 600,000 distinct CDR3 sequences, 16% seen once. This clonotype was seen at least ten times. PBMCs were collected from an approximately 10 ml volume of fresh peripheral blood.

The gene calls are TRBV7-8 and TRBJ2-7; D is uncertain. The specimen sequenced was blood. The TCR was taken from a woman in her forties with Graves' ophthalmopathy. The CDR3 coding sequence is TGTGCCAGCAGCAACCAGATCTACGAGCAGTACTTC. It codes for CASSNQIYEQYF.